This T cell receptor beta chain was found in a study of blood T cell repertoires in COVID-19. The overall study: Both acute and convalescent COVID-19 samples were obtained from the United States, Italy and Spain. PBMCs, B-cell-depleted T cells, or T cells were the source of the cDNA or gDNA that made up the material.

This clone appeared once. Authors' methods: Amplified reference gene primers provided the basis for estimating nucleated cell counts. Produced via immunoSEQ multiplex PCR; TCRdb's table is partial and in-frame only. That table supplies the V and J calls and clone size; D and trimming were determined from the DNA. The data show 95,000 to 150,000 clones, with 86% seen just once and about 4.5% held by the top ten. Germline values: CDR1 MNHNY, CDR2 SVGAGI (reference sequence). V was pared by 0 bases and J by 4 bases, with 4 bases of the junction left unmatched. CDR3 length equals 16 residues. J is TRBJ2-3 and V is TRBV6-6, with 10 bases identical to TRBD2. The clonotype was recovered from a man aged 40-49 years with acute or convalescent COVID-19. Sequencing was performed on peripheral blood. The CDR3 loop is CASSYSSGGAADTQYF. The DNA of the CDR3 is TGTGCCAGCAGTTACTCCAGCGGGGGGGCCGCAGATACGCAGTATTTT.